Listed below are T cell receptor beta chains from one sample, sequenced in a study of T cell responses to AZD1222 COVID-19 vaccine. This table comes from immunoSEQ multiplex PCR, and its TCRdb copy is limited to in-frame clones, with some not included. The table has around 72,000 clones, 75% to 85% seen once. The source material was peripheral blood, sampled on day 0 of AZD1222 vaccination. The receptors originated from an adult in good health. CDR3s include the opening cysteine and the closing phenylalanine or tryptophan. Fields, in order: D gene, V gene, CDR3 protein. The D gene is left open where the match is weak.

D gene: TRBD1; V gene: TRBV5-1; CDR3 protein: CASSTGQGVREQFF
D gene: .; V gene: TRBV5-6; CDR3 protein: CASSLIGTDSNYGYTF
D gene: TRBD1; V gene: TRBV5-4; CDR3 protein: CASSLGGQASLEQFF
D gene: .; V gene: TRBV7-9; CDR3 protein: CASSLATADTQYF
D gene: TRBD2; V gene: TRBV28; CDR3 protein: CASSLASGGLSYEQYF
D gene: .; V gene: TRBV4-1; CDR3 protein: CASSQVTVSGELFF
D gene: TRBD2; V gene: TRBV24-1; CDR3 protein: CATSDPLAGLNTGELFF
D gene: .; V gene: TRBV5-1; CDR3 protein: CASSPGTTSYEQYF
D gene: .; V gene: TRBV12-3/TRBV12-4; CDR3 protein: CASSFGGYTEAFF
D gene: TRBD1; V gene: TRBV5-1; CDR3 protein: CASSLSGRQGRETQYF
D gene: .; V gene: TRBV2; CDR3 protein: CASSEHIREQYF
D gene: .; V gene: TRBV9; CDR3 protein: CASSARGGQETQYF
D gene: .; V gene: TRBV15; CDR3 protein: CATSGRYQPQHF
D gene: TRBD2; V gene: TRBV9; CDR3 protein: CASSGILAGETQYF
D gene: TRBD2; V gene: TRBV4-1; CDR3 protein: CASSQGLALYEQYF
D gene: .; V gene: TRBV11-2; CDR3 protein: CASSFGGTDTQYF
D gene: .; V gene: TRBV10-3; CDR3 protein: CAISEGQSNTEAFF
D gene: .; V gene: TRBV7-2; CDR3 protein: CASSPEKGLYGYTF
D gene: .; V gene: TRBV7-2; CDR3 protein: CASSLYTGSSYNSPLHF
D gene: .; V gene: TRBV18; CDR3 protein: CASSPRDNYEQYF
D gene: .; V gene: TRBV5-1; CDR3 protein: CASSLTPGGYGYTF
D gene: .; V gene: TRBV5-4; CDR3 protein: CASSPGGPEAFF
D gene: TRBD2; V gene: TRBV10-3; CDR3 protein: CAISEGLGPNEQYF
D gene: .; V gene: TRBV4-3; CDR3 protein: CASSQDGSGANVLTF
D gene: .; V gene: TRBV5-1; CDR3 protein: CASSLVDIYNEQFF
D gene: TRBD2; V gene: TRBV20-1; CDR3 protein: CSASALEGLAGVLYNEQFF
D gene: .; V gene: TRBV7-2; CDR3 protein: CASSLIHGLDQPQHF
D gene: TRBD2; V gene: TRBV20-1; CDR3 protein: CSASGLAGGPNTGELFF
D gene: .; V gene: TRBV19; CDR3 protein: CASSMEGDEKLFF
D gene: TRBD2; V gene: TRBV7-2; CDR3 protein: CASSLNRGGRYEQYF
D gene: TRBD1; V gene: TRBV15; CDR3 protein: CATSMGQGSYEQYF
D gene: .; V gene: TRBV4-2; CDR3 protein: CASSHGLIGQEHGYTF
D gene: TRBD1; V gene: TRBV28; CDR3 protein: CASRYRDRGPYEQYF
D gene: .; V gene: TRBV5-8; CDR3 protein: CASSFDGDSGNTIYF
D gene: .; V gene: TRBV27; CDR3 protein: CASILGTQNSNQPQHF
D gene: .; V gene: TRBV11-2; CDR3 protein: CASSLVVGSGANVLTF
D gene: .; V gene: TRBV5-4; CDR3 protein: CASSLGTDQETQYF
D gene: .; V gene: TRBV12-3/TRBV12-4; CDR3 protein: CASSPGGIYGYTF
D gene: TRBD2; V gene: TRBV2; CDR3 protein: CASRLAGGWFF
D gene: .; V gene: TRBV18; CDR3 protein: CASSPGFQGWEAFF
D gene: .; V gene: TRBV7-9; CDR3 protein: CASSPQGGTEAFF
D gene: TRBD2; V gene: TRBV7-9; CDR3 protein: CASSLGTSGAHSYEQYF
D gene: .; V gene: TRBV5-6; CDR3 protein: CASSWVDTEAFF
D gene: .; V gene: TRBV24-1; CDR3 protein: CATGHEFYEQYF
D gene: TRBD1; V gene: TRBV28; CDR3 protein: CASSFRNRGGEKLFF
D gene: .; V gene: TRBV12-2; CDR3 protein: CASRSQPRPNYGYTF
D gene: TRBD1; V gene: TRBV6-5; CDR3 protein: CASRRTGDSLGYTF
D gene: TRBD1; V gene: TRBV6-1; CDR3 protein: CASSDRTGAGYTF
D gene: .; V gene: TRBV19; CDR3 protein: CASSLTGPGSPLHF
D gene: TRBD1; V gene: TRBV5-5; CDR3 protein: CASSQGTANSPLHF
D gene: TRBD1; V gene: TRBV2; CDR3 protein: CASSRGQGVPEAFF
D gene: .; V gene: TRBV5-1; CDR3 protein: CASSWGPLGSGNTIYF
D gene: .; V gene: TRBV12-3/TRBV12-4; CDR3 protein: CASTYYNEQFF
D gene: TRBD2; V gene: TRBV7-3; CDR3 protein: CASSFSGGKGYEQYF
D gene: TRBD1; V gene: TRBV29-1; CDR3 protein: CSVVDRANEKLFF
D gene: .; V gene: TRBV4-1; CDR3 protein: CASSQEGQGQFF
D gene: .; V gene: TRBV5-1; CDR3 protein: CASSLEDGNEQFF